A single sample is the source of the 7 T cell receptor beta chains below, sequenced in a study of CD8+ T cells in alopecia areata. This sample's treatment: oral pan-JAK inhibitor, 5-10 mg twice daily. cDNA reverse transcribed from extracted RNA served as the sequencing template. This table comes from immunoSEQ multiplex PCR, and its TCRdb copy is limited to in-frame clones, with some not included. The sample has 150,000 to 200,000 clones; 58% are singletons. The sample was CD4+ T cells sorted from blood, taken at approximately week 60, from a patient treated with tofacitinib. Receptors originate from a human donor with alopecia areata.

This chain links TRBV13 with TRBJ2-7, with a weak D call TRBD2 (5 bases). V lost 4 bases, J lost 2 bases, and 9 bases lay in between. Germline CDR1 and CDR2: PRHDT and FYEKMQ (reference sequence). The CDR3 loop spans 13 amino acids. CDR3 nucleotides: TGTGCCAGCAGCTATGGACTGACCTACGAGCAGTACTTC. As protein: CASSYGLTYEQYF. The full variable domain, in which reference TRBV13 and TRBJ2-7 provide the parts outside the CDR3, is AAGVIQSPRHLIKEKRETATLKCYPIPRHDTVYWYQQGPGQDPQFLISFYEKMQSDKGSIPDRFSAQQFSDYHSELNMSSLELGDSALYFCASSYGLTYEQYFGPGTRLTVT.

V gene TRBV7-9 combines with J gene TRBJ1-2; tentatively, D is TRBD1 (6 bases). Deletions cut 1 base from V and 0 bases from J, with 9 bases between. Germline V lookup: CDR1 SEHNR, CDR2 FQNEAQ (reference sequence). The CDR3 loop spans 15 amino acids. Written as DNA, the CDR3 is TGTGCCAGCAGCTTAGGGACAGTTCCTAACTATGGCTACACCTTC. Its translation is CASSLGTVPNYGYTF.

This chain links TRBV19 with TRBJ2-3; no clear D gene. The CDR3 is 11 amino acids. Trimming stripped 7 bases from V and 0 bases from J, with 2 bases between. Germline V gives CDR1 LNHDA, CDR2 SQIVND (reference sequence). This chain's CDR3 is CASTSTDTQYF. The CDR3 DNA is TGTGCCAGTACAAGCACAGATACGCAGTATTTT. Full variable domain (remainder filled in from reference TRBV19 and TRBJ2-3): DGGITQSPKYLFRKEGQNVTLSCEQNLNHDAMYWYRQDPGQGLRLIYYSQIVNDFQKGDIAEGYSVSREKKESFPLTVTSAQKNPTAFYLCASTSTDTQYFGPGTRLTVL.

This chain joins TRBV5-1 and TRBJ2-7, with TRBD1 identical over 8 bases. Trimming removed 4 bases from V and 4 bases from J; junction bases left unmatched: 7. Germline V gene lookup returns CDR1 SGHRS and CDR2 YFSETQ. This CDR3 comprises 14 residues. The DNA for the CDR3 is TGCGCCAGCAGCCCGGACAGGGATGTGTACGAGCAGTACTTC. This encodes CASSPDRDVYEQYF.

V and J are TRBV30 and TRBJ1-2; D perhaps matches TRBD1 (6 bases). CDR1 and CDR2 from the germline V gene are GTSNPN and SVGIG (reference sequence). Trimming took 1 base from V and 1 from J, leaving 13 bases between them. The CDR3 is made up of 15 amino acids. CDR3 region: CAWSDLTGGNYGYTF. Here the CDR3 DNA reads TGTGCCTGGAGTGACTTGACAGGCGGTAACTATGGCTACACCTTC. The whole variable domain, remainder taken from reference TRBV30 and TRBJ1-2, is SQTIHQWPATLVQPVGSPLSLECTVEGTSNPNLYWYRQAAGRGLQLLFYSVGIGQISSEVPQNLSASRPQDRQFILSSKKLLLSDSGFYLCAWSDLTGGNYGYTFGSGTRLTVV.

This chain connects TRBV4-1 to TRBJ1-5; no clear D gene. CDR3 length equals 15 residues. Germline V gene sequence: CDR1 MGHRA, CDR2 YSYEKL. V gave up 3 bases and J gave up 4 bases, with 13 bases separating them. The CDR3 nucleotides are TGCGCCAGCAGCCAGGCAGCAGAACGGAATCAGCCCCAGCATTTT. Amino acid sequence: CASSQAAERNQPQHF.

This sequence joins TRBV6-4 and TRBJ1-2; D is unclear. This CDR3 comprises 13 residues. The ends were cut back, 0 bases at V and 4 bases at J, with 6 bases in the middle. Germline V gene lookup returns CDR1 MRHNA and CDR2 SNTAGT. This CDR3 is CASSDSGSYGYTF. CDR3 nucleotides: TGTGCCAGCAGTGACTCAGGGAGCTATGGCTACACCTTC.